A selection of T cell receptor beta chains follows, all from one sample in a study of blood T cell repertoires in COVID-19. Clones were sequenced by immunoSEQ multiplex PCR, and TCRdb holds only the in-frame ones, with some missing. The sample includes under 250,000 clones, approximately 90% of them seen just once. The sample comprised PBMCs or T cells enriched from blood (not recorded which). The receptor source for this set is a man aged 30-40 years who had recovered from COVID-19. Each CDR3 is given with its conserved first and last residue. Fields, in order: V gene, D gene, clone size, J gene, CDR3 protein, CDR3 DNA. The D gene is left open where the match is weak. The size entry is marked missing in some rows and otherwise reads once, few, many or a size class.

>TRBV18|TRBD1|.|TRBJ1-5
CASSPQQGANNQPQHF
TGTGCCAGCTCACCCCAGCAGGGGGCTAACAATCAGCCCCAGCATTTT
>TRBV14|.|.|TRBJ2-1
CASSRDSGYNEQFF
TGTGCCAGCAGCCGCGACTCTGGGTACAATGAGCAGTTCTTC
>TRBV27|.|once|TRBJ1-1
CASSPYRGGTEAFF
TGTGCCAGCAGTCCCTATCGGGGGGGCACTGAAGCTTTCTTT
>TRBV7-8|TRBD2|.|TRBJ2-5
CASSPEIGTMVPATQYF
TGTGCCAGCAGCCCTGAAATTGGGACTATGGTCCCAGCGACCCAGTACTTC
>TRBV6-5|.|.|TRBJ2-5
CASRIQGRETQYF
TGTGCCAGCAGGATACAGGGAAGAGAGACCCAGTACTTC
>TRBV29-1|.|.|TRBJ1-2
CSVVRTANYGYTF
TGCAGCGTTGTTAGGACAGCGAACTATGGCTACACCTTC
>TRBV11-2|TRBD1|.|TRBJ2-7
CASSLLGQGSIEQYF
TGTGCCAGCAGCTTACTGGGACAGGGATCCATCGAGCAGTACTTC
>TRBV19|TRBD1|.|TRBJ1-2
CASSIRQGLGYTF
TGTGCCAGTAGTATACGACAGGGTCTGGGCTACACCTTC
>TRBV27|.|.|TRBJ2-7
CASSDLYEQYF
TGTGCCAGCAGCGACTTATACGAGCAGTACTTC
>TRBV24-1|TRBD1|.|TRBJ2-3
CATSDHGQGTSTDTQYF
TGTGCCACCAGTGACCACGGACAGGGGACGTCCACAGATACGCAGTATTTT
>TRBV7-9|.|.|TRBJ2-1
CASRAGGSGIQQFF
TGTGCCAGCAGGGCAGGGGGTAGCGGGATTCAGCAGTTCTTC
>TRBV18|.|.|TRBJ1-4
CASSLAGGNEKLFF
TGTGCCAGCTCACTCGCCGGGGGGAATGAAAAACTGTTTTTT
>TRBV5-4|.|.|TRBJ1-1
CASSVPGGTEAFF
TGTGCCAGCAGCGTGCCCGGGGGCACTGAAGCTTTCTTT
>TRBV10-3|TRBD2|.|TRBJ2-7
CATRLAGTYEQYF
TGTGCCACTCGACTAGCGGGCACCTACGAGCAGTACTTC
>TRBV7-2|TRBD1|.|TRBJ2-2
CASGRTGTGSAGELFF
TGTGCCAGCGGGAGGACCGGGACAGGAAGTGCCGGGGAGCTGTTTTTT
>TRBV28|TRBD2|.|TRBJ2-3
CASRPTGTSGNTDTQYF
TGTGCCAGCAGACCAACCGGGACTAGCGGAAACACAGATACGCAGTATTTT
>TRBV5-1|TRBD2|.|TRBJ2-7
CASSPAGDTYEQYF
TGCGCCAGCAGCCCCGCGGGAGACACCTACGAGCAGTACTTC
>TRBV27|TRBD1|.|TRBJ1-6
CASGINRDRGTSPLHF
TGTGCCAGCGGGATCAACCGGGACAGGGGGACTTCACCCCTCCACTTT
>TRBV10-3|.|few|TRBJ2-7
CAISDGYEQYF
TGTGCCATCAGTGACGGGTACGAGCAGTACTTC
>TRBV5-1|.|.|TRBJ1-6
CASSQSQTPSSYNSPLHF
TGCGCCAGCAGCCAGTCGCAAACACCAAGCTCCTATAATTCACCCCTCCACTTT
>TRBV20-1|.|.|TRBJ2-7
CSATGAYEQYF
TGCAGTGCTACAGGGGCCTACGAGCAGTACTTC
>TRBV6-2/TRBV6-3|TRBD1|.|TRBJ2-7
CASSDLGTGPYEQYF
TGTGCCAGCAGTGACCTTGGGACAGGACCCTACGAGCAGTACTTC
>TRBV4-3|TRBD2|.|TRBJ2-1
CASSQVFGGNEQFF
TGCGCCAGCAGCCAAGTCTTCGGGGGGAATGAGCAGTTCTTC
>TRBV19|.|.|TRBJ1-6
CASTNWAGRPSGSYNSPLHF
TGTGCCAGTACTAACTGGGCAGGGCGCCCCTCGGGCTCCTATAATTCACCCCTCCACTTT
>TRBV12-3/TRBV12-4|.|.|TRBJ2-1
CASSLARYEQFF
TGTGCCAGCAGTTTAGCTAGATACGAGCAGTTCTTC
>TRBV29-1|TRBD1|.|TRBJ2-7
CSVHGQGAYEQYF
TGCAGCGTTCACGGTCAGGGGGCCTACGAGCAGTACTTC
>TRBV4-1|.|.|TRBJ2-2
CASSQGTLVTDTGELFF
TGCGCCAGCAGCCAAGGTACCCTCGTAACGGACACCGGGGAGCTGTTTTTT
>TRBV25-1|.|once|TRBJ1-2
CASSQNDGYTF
TGTGCCAGCAGTCAGAATGATGGCTACACCTTC
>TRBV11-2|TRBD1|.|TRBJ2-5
CASRLDRGLRETQYF
TGTGCCAGCAGATTGGACAGGGGGCTAAGGGAGACCCAGTACTTC
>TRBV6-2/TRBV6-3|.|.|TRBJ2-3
CASSYFYTDTQYF
TGTGCCAGCAGTTATTTCTACACAGATACGCAGTATTTT
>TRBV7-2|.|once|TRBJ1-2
CASSFSGNFGYTF
TGTGCCAGCAGCTTCTCAGGGAACTTTGGCTACACCTTC
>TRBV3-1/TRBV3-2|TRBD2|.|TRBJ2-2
CASSQAGLVTTNTGELFF
TGTGCCAGCAGCCAAGCTGGACTAGTAACGACGAACACCGGGGAGCTGTTTTTT
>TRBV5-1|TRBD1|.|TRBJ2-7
CASSAPGQDYEQYF
TGCGCCAGCAGCGCTCCGGGACAGGACTACGAGCAGTACTTC
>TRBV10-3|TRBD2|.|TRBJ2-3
CAINGGLAGGTDTQYF
TGTGCCATTAACGGAGGACTAGCGGGGGGAACAGATACGCAGTATTTT
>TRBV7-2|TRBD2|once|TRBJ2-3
CASSRTSGGDYTQYF
TGTGCCAGCAGCCGGACTAGCGGGGGGGATTATACGCAGTATTTT
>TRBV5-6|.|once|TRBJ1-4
CASSLLAANEKLFF
TGTGCCAGCAGCTTGCTTGCAGCTAATGAAAAACTGTTTTTT
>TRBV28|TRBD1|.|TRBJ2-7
CASSVGTGSYEQYF
TGTGCCAGCAGTGTCGGGACAGGGTCATACGAGCAGTACTTC
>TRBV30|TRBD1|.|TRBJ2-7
CAWSTGTGSYEQYF
TGTGCCTGGAGCACCGGGACAGGGAGCTACGAGCAGTACTTC
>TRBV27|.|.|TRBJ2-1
CASSPPTFALGGGYNEQFF
TGTGCCAGCAGTCCCCCCACTTTCGCGCTGGGAGGGGGCTACAATGAGCAGTTCTTC
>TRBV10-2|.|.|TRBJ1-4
CASSSVNEKLFF
TGCGCCAGCAGTTCTGTTAATGAAAAACTGTTTTTT